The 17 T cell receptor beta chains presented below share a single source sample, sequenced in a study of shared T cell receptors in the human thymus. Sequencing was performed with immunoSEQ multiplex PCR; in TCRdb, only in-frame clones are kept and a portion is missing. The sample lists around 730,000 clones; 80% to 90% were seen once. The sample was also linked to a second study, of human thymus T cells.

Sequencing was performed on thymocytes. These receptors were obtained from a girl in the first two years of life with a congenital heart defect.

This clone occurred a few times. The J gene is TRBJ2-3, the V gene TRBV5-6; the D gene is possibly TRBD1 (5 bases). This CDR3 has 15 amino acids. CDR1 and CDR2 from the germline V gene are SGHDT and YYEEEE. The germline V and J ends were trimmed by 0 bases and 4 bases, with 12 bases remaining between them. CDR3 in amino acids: CASSLEPGQSDTQYF. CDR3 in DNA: TGTGCCAGCAGCTTGGAGCCAGGGCAGTCAGATACGCAGTATTTT.

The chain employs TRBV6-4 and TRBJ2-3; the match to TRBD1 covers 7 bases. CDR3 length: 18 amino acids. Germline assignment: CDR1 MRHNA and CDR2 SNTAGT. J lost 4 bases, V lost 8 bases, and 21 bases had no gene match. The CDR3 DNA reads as TGTGCCAGCCGCCCCCGGCCCGAAGGACAGGACGTGGCAGATACGCAGTATTTT. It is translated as CASRPRPEGQDVADTQYF.

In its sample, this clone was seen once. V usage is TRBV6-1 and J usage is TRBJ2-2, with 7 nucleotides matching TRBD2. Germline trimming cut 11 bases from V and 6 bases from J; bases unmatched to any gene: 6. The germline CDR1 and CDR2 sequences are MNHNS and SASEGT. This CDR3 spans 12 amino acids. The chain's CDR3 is CAGGRGAGELFF. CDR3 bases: TGTGCCGGAGGACGGGGGGCCGGGGAGCTGTTTTTT.

The CDR3 reads CASSGGARGDTQYF. The CDR3 nucleotides are TGCGCCAGCAGCGGGGGGGCACGAGGAGATACGCAGTATTTT. V usage is TRBV5-1 and J usage is TRBJ2-3; the D gene is possibly TRBD2 (7 bases). V was cut by 4 bases and J by 5 bases, with 14 bases left in between. The CDR3 is 14 residues long. Germline values: CDR1 SGHRS, CDR2 YFSETQ.

CDR3 sequence reads: CASGSDPGRGCNGGAEAFF. DNA of the CDR3: TGTGCTAGTGGTTCGGACCCCGGCAGGGGCTGCAACGGTGGCGCTGAAGCTTTCTTT. The chain carries TRBV12-5 and TRBJ1-1; a possible D gene is TRBD1 (6 bases). V lost 4 bases and J lost 6, with 30 bases in between. Germline loops: CDR1 LGHNT, CDR2 FRNRAP. This CDR3 region has 19 residues. Full variable domain (outside the CDR3, taken from reference TRBV12-5 and TRBJ1-1): DARVTQTPRHKVTEMGQEVTMRCQPILGHNTVFWYRQTMMQGLELLAYFRNRAPLDDSGMPKDRFSAEMPDATLATLKIQPSEPRDSAVYFCASGSDPGRGCNGGAEAFFGQGTRLTVV.

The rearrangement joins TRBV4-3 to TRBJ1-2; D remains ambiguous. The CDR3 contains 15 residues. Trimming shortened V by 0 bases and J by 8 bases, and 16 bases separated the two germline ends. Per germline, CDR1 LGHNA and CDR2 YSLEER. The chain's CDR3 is CASSQDWYGNGGYTF. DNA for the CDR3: TGCGCCAGCAGCCAAGATTGGTATGGTAACGGGGGCTACACCTTC.

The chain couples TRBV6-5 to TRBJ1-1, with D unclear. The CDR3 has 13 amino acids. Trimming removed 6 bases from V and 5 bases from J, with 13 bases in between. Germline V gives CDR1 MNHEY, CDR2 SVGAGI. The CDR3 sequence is CASSERGWTEAFF. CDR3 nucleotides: TGTGCCAGCAGCGAACGCGGGTGGACTGAAGCTTTCTTT.

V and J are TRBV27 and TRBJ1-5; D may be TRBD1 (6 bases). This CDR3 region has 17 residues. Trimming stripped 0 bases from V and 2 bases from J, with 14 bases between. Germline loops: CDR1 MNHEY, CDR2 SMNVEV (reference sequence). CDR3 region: CASSLSGNRVRNQPQHF. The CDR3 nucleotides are TGTGCCAGCAGTTTATCAGGGAACAGGGTGCGCAATCAGCCCCAGCATTTT.

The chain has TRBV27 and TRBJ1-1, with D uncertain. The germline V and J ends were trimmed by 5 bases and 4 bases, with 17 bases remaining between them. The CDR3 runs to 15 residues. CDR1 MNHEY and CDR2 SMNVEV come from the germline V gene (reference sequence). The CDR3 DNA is TGTGCCAGCAGTCCTCGGGGTGCGTGGGGCACTGAAGCTTTCTTT. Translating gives CASSPRGAWGTEAFF.

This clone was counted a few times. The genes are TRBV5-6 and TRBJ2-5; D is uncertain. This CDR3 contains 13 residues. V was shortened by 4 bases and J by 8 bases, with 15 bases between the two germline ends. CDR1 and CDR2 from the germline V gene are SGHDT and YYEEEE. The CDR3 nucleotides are TGTGCCAGCAGCCACCCCGAAGAGAGTACCCAGTACTTC. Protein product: CASSHPEESTQYF.

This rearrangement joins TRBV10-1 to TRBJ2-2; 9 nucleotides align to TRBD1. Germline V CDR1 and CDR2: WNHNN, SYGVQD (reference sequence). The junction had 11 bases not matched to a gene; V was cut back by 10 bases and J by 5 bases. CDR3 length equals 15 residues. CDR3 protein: CATSVGQGRTGELFF. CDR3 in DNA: TGCGCCACCTCGGTGGGACAGGGAAGGACCGGGGAGCTGTTTTTT.

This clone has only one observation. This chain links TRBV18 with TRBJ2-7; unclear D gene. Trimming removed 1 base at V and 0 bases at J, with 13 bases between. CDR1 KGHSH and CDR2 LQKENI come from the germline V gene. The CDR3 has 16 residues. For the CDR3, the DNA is TGTGCCAGCTCACCACTTCAGCAGGTCCACTCCTACGAGCAGTACTTC. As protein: CASSPLQQVHSYEQYF.

This chain's CDR3 is CASRLAHRDRVMNTEAFF. CDR3 nucleotides: TGTGCAAGTCGCTTAGCTCACCGGGACAGGGTAATGAACACTGAAGCTTTCTTT. The genes are TRBV12-2 and TRBJ1-1; the table assigns TRBD1, which was not confirmed against the DNA. TRBV12-2 is designated a pseudogene. The CDR3 loop spans 18 amino acids.

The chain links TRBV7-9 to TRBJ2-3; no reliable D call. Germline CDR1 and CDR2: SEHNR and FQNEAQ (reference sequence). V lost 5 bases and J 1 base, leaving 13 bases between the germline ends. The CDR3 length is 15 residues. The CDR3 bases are TGTGCCAGCAGCCTAGACATCGTGGGCACAGATACGCAGTATTTT. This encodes CASSLDIVGTDTQYF.

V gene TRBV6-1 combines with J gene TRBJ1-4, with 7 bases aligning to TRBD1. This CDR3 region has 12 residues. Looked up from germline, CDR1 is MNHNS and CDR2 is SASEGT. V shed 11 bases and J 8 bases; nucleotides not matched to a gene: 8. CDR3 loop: CAAQGVGEKLFF. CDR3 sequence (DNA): TGTGCCGCTCAGGGGGTGGGGGAAAAACTGTTTTTT.

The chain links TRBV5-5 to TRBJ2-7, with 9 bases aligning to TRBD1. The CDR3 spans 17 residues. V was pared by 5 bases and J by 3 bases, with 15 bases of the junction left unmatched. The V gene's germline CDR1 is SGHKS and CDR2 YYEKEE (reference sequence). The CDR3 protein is CASSSPPGQGIFYEQYF. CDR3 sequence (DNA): TGTGCCAGCAGTTCGCCTCCGGGACAGGGTATCTTCTACGAGCAGTACTTC.

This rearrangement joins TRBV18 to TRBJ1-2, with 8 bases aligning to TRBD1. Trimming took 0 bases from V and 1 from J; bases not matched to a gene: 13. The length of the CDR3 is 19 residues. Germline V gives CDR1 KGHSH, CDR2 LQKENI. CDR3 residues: CASSPPGGVDRGVNYGYTF. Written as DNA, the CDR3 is TGTGCCAGCTCACCACCTGGAGGGGTAGACAGGGGAGTTAACTATGGCTACACCTTC. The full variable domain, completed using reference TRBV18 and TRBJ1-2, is NAGVMQNPRHLVRRRGQEARLRCSPMKGHSHVYWYRQLPEEGLKFMVYLQKENIIDESGMPKERFSAEFPKEGPSILRIQQVVRGDSAAYFCASSPPGGVDRGVNYGYTFGSGTRLTVV.